This T cell receptor beta chain originates from a study of Tregs in tolerant kidney transplant recipients (dated by TCRdb to between 2018 and 2020). Describing the broader study: Transplants used related donors with nonmyeloablative bone marrow transplantation; mixed chimerism was transient in the human trials. The study used TCRbeta sequencing to identify donor-specific regulatory T cells before combined kidney and bone marrow transplantation, then tracked those cells after transplant.

What the time point label conveys for this sample: blood sample drawn before combined kidney and bone marrow transplant. Thawed PBMCs were FACS-sorted into unstimulated Tregs (CD4+CD25+CD127-), CD4+ non-Tregs (CD4+CD25-), CD4 cells and CD8 cells. The patients were several recipients of combined kidney and bone marrow transplants from the ITN036ST trial, and samples were available only for these trial subjects. Healthy control blood was processed by Ficoll density gradient to PBMCs and cryopreserved; patient PBMCs were collected before and after transplant. Genomic DNA was extracted from sorted cells with the QIAGEN DNeasy Blood and Tissue Kit for TCRbeta CDR3 sequencing. High-throughput TCRbeta CDR3 sequencing, including PCR amplification with bias correction and internal controls, was performed commercially through immunoSEQ. In the authors' own workflow: Unique productive TCRbeta sequences were defined by CDR3 nucleotide sequence when primers matched and otherwise by CDR3 amino acid sequence together with Vbeta and Jbeta genes. To correct for sorting error, sequences found in more than one sorted population at a frequency ratio of 2:1 or less were discarded, and the remaining shared sequences were assigned to the population with the higher frequency. A sequence was defined as donor-reactive if the sequence was expanded at least 5-fold in CFSE-low cells compared with unstimulated cells and had a frequency of at least 0.01% in CFSE-low cells. Jensen-Shannon divergence calculated on the top 100 TCRbeta sequences ranked by frequency was used to measure repertoire divergence. For samples with multiple sequencing runs, sorting error was corrected in each run separately before the runs were combined. TCRdb holds this immuneACCESS table with in-frame rearrangements only. Some clones are missing; in checked studies, unresolved V genes explain under half, and the rest has no known cause. The V and J calls and clone size are taken from that table; D and trimming were inferred from the DNA. The sample's table covers some 52,000 clones. Of the sample, 0.8% to 1% is held by the ten largest clones.

Notes on this clone: Its antigen is still unknown. The read stops 3 residues short of the end of the CDR3; the missing end is completed from the germline J gene.

Here is what the overall study found, with its caveats: For some patients, the PCR primers changed as time went on, which meant samples from those patients could not be compared with one another at the nucleotide level. In tolerant patients, the expansion of donor-specific Tregs was greater than global Treg expansion, suggesting that the expansion was antigen-driven rather than nonspecific. Because only a small number of patients were included, the study had limitations, and the results will need to be validated in larger populations as well as under other immunosuppression protocols. Biological reproducibility was not directly assessed, although technical replication error appeared to be minimal. The most biologically relevant and donor-specific TCRbeta repertoire appeared to be identified by expanding Tregs with activated donor B cells.

V sheds 5 bases and J sheds 2 bases, leaving 13 bases between their ends. The CDR3 starts with the cysteine, ends with the phenylalanine, and has 14 residues. The DNA shown is the part of the CDR3 that was read: 33 bases, in frame from base 1. The germline V gene (reference sequence) yields LNHDA for CDR1 and SQIVND for CDR2. Source: CD4+ T cells from blood, taken before the transplant. The receptor's source is a human donor who received a combined kidney and bone marrow transplant. The chain is made from TRBV19 and TRBJ2-7; the D gene is perhaps TRBD1, on 6 matching bases. Partial CDR3 DNA: TGTGCCAGTAGTGTCCGTCAGGGGACCTACGAG. Translated, this gives CASSVRQGTYE. The full CDR3 protein is CASSVRQGTYEQYF.